These 13 T cell receptor beta chains share one sample of origin, sequenced in a study of tumor and adjacent non-tumor tissue in lung cancer. RNA was extracted from bulk tissue without any cell sorting. Distant lung tissue was collected more than 3 cm away from the tumor edge. A modified ARM-PCR protocol with three rounds of nested PCR amplified TCRbeta. TCRdb used MiXCR to reprocess the multiplex PCR reads, holding one entry per CDR3 protein. This table holds around 99,000 distinct CDR3 sequences, about 63% found once. The specimen sequenced was distant non-tumor lung tissue. These receptors all stem from a man between 60 and 75 years old with non-small cell lung cancer.

Comment on this clonotype: Just one base apart from a much larger clone, this may be a read error. V is TRBV20-1 and J is TRBJ1-2; D is ambiguous. This CDR3 is built from 12 residues. Germline V gives CDR1 DFQATT, CDR2 SNEGSKA (reference sequence). DNA for the CDR3: TGCAGTGCTAGATGGGCGGGCTATGCCTACACCTTC. Residues: CSARWAGYAYTF.

This clonotype was counted at least ten times. This chain joins TRBV6-5 and TRBJ1-1; D ambiguous. This CDR3 is 15 amino acids long. CDR1 MNHEY and CDR2 SVGAGI come from the germline V gene. Trimming cost V 2 bases and J 1 base, with 11 bases left between them. The CDR3, as DNA: TGTGCCAGCAGTTACGGGCCCCTGGGGAACACTGAAGCTTTCTTT. Translated, it gives CASSYGPLGNTEAFF.

About this clonotype: The junction shows a germline mismatch at one end, possibly a read error. The chain employs TRBV12-3 or TRBV12-4 and TRBJ2-3, with D perhaps given as TRBD1 or TRBD2 (5 bases each). The CDR3 sequence is 16 residues long. The CDR3: CASSFSGTLFTDTRYF. The CDR3 bases are TGTGCCAGCAGTTTCTCAGGGACCCTCTTCACAGATACGCGGTATTTT.

Turning to this clonotype: A much larger clone differs by one base, so this may be a read error. The chain combines TRBV7-8 with TRBJ2-2, with unresolved D. Germline V gene sequence: CDR1 SGHVS, CDR2 FQNEAQ. CDR3 length: 15 amino acids. V was shortened by 2 bases and J by 6 bases, with 13 bases between the two germline ends. The CDR3 sequence: CASSLQMKGPGELFF. As DNA, the CDR3 is TGTGCCAGCAGCTTACAGATGAAGGGTCCCGGGGAGCTGTTTTTT.

In this sample, this clonotype turned up once. Since a much larger clone is just one base distant, this may be a read error. This rearrangement joins TRBV12-3 or TRBV12-4 to TRBJ1-3; a possible D gene is TRBD1 (5 bases). The CDR3 length is 16 residues. The V end lost 2 bases, the J end lost 3 bases, and 14 bases lay between the germline ends. CDR3 nucleotides: TGTGCCAGCAGTTTATGGGGGGGGTTCGGTGGAAACACCATATATTTT. As protein: CASSLWGGFGGNTIYF.

This clonotype appeared many times. This chain connects TRBV6-5 to TRBJ2-1; 14 bases map to TRBD2. V was clipped by 7 bases and J by 9 bases; unmatched bases: 8. The CDR3 is 15 amino acids. The germline CDR1 and CDR2 sequences are MNHEY and SVGAGI. CDR3 in amino acids: CASTQTSGRAPEQFF. CDR3 coding DNA: TGTGCCAGCACCCAGACTAGCGGGAGGGCCCCTGAGCAGTTCTTC.

A word on this clonotype: No conserved phenylalanine or tryptophan is present at the end of the CDR3, so a read error is the likely explanation. The chain couples TRBV12-3 or TRBV12-4 to TRBJ2-7; no clear D. There are 12 residues in the CDR3. V was clipped by 6 bases and J by 4 bases, with 10 bases between them. The CDR3 DNA follows: TGTGCCAGCAGCCCGGAGATGTACGAGCAGTACCTC. Translation gives CASSPEMYEQYL.

The table lists this clonotype with many counts. The V call is TRBV6-1, the J call TRBJ1-5, with TRBD1 as a possible D gene (6 bases). The CDR3 totals 12 residues. Germline V gives CDR1 MNHNS, CDR2 SASEGT. DNA for the CDR3: TGTGTGACGGGACAACTCAATCAGCCCCAGCATTTT. Encoded protein: CVTGQLNQPQHF.

Note on this clonotype: A much larger clone sits a single nucleotide away, making a read error possible. The chain carries TRBV12-3 or TRBV12-4 and TRBJ1-2; D gene ambiguous. The CDR3 length is 12 residues. The CDR3 spells CASSPVNYGYIF. The DNA for the CDR3 is TGTGCCAGCAGTCCGGTGAACTATGGCTACATCTTC.

As regards this clonotype: This sequence may be a read error, since a much larger clone differs from it by one base. The rearrangement links TRBV7-8 to TRBJ2-7, with 9 bases matching TRBD1. The V gene end was trimmed by 0 bases and the J gene end by 4 bases; junction bases not matched to a gene: 4. This CDR3 contains 15 residues. CDR1 SGHVS and CDR2 FQNEAQ come from the germline V gene. CDR3 DNA sequence: TGTGCCAGCAGCTTAGCCGGGACAGGGAAGTACGAGCAGTACTTC. It codes for CASSLAGTGKYEQYF.

This clonotype showed up many times. The chain recombines TRBV10-3 with TRBJ2-7; D gene ambiguous. The germline V and J ends were trimmed by 4 bases and 5 bases, with 9 bases remaining between them. CDR1 ENHRY and CDR2 SYGVKD come from the germline V gene. The CDR3 covers 12 residues. CDR3 residues: CAISGVADEQYF. CDR3 sequence (DNA): TGTGCCATCAGTGGGGTGGCGGACGAGCAGTACTTC.

With regard to this clonotype: The junction shows a germline mismatch at one end, possibly a read error. V usage is TRBV29-1 and J usage is TRBJ1-3; 7 bases are a match to TRBD1. The CDR3 spans 15 residues. The germline CDR1 and CDR2 sequences are SQVTM and ANQGSEA. In nucleotides, the CDR3 is TGCGGCGTTCGAACGGGACAGCAGTCTGGAAACACCATATATTTT. Its protein product is CGVRTGQQSGNTIYF.

In this sample, this clonotype turned up a few times. The chain links TRBV20-1 to TRBJ2-3, with D tentatively TRBD1 or TRBD2 (6 bases each). Trimming took off 3 bases at V and 5 bases at J, with 15 bases between the two ends. Germline V gene data show CDR1 as DFQATT and CDR2 as SNEGSKA (reference sequence). The CDR3 is 14 residues long. Here the CDR3 DNA reads TGCAGTGCTAGTCGGCAGGAGGGGGTAGATACGCAGTATTTT. This encodes CSASRQEGVDTQYF.